Described below is a single TCR beta chain sequence and its context. The read stops 3 residues short of the end of the CDR3; the missing end is completed from the germline J gene. Method: immunoSEQ multiplex PCR; TCRdb's copy keeps in-frame clones and lacks some. The sample has around 40,000 clones, and its top ten clones hold approximately 5.9%. This sample stems from a study of T cells in women clearing cervical HPV infection. V gave up 5 bases and J gave up 5 bases, with 16 bases separating them. Germline values: CDR1 SGHVS, CDR2 FNYEAQ. The CDR3 has 15 amino acids. Prevalent HPV16 infections were excluded; only incident single HPV16 infections included.

The specimen sequenced was blood buffy coat. The chain carries TRBV7-6 and TRBJ1-5; perhaps TRBD1 as D (6 bases). The origin of this receptor is a woman aged 18-70 years with a cervical HPV16 infection that either progressed to CIN3+ or cleared (not recorded which). CDR3 bases read: TGTGCCAGCAGCCTTCGTCAGGGGAGGGATCAGCCC. Encoded protein: CASSLRQGRDQP. The whole CDR3 reads CASSLRQGRDQPQHF.